A single sample is the source of the 29 T cell receptor beta chains below, sequenced in a study of cytomegalovirus exposure and HLA in healthy donors. PCR primers comprised 60 Vbeta and 13 Jbeta primers. Only in-frame clones appear in the TCRdb table, and some are missing; sequencing was by immunoSEQ multiplex PCR. This sample yields 100,000 to 150,000 clones, of which 75% to 85% are seen a single time; about 9.1% belongs to the top ten. The specimen was PBMCs. These receptors originate from a woman in her forties or fifties in good health and CMV-seropositive.

V usage is TRBV6-4 and J usage is TRBJ2-1; 12 bases map to TRBD2. Germline lookup yields CDR1 MRHNA and CDR2 SNTAGT. CDR3 length: 15 amino acids. V trimming: 4 bases; J trimming: 10 bases; junction bases outside the gene matches: 8. The CDR3: CASSARLAGDVEQFF. The CDR3 coding sequence is TGTGCCAGCAGTGCCCGACTAGCGGGAGACGTAGAGCAGTTCTTC.

V gene TRBV5-1 combines with J gene TRBJ1-3, with 7 bases fitting TRBD1. The CDR3 runs to 16 residues. Germline values: CDR1 SGHRS, CDR2 YFSETQ. V trimming: 0 bases; J trimming: 0 bases; junction bases outside the gene matches: 3. In DNA form, the CDR3 reads TGCGCCAGCAGCTTGGACAGGGGCTCCTCTGGAAACACCATATATTTT. Translated: CASSLDRGSSGNTIYF.

This clone was counted a single time. The V call is TRBV5-6, the J call TRBJ1-2; 11 bases are shared with TRBD1. The V gene end was trimmed by 3 bases and the J gene end by 7 bases; junction bases not matched to a gene: 14. The CDR3 contains 17 residues. The germline V gene has CDR1 SGHDT and CDR2 YYEEEE. The CDR3 DNA follows: TGTGCCAGCAGCTCGGGACAGGGGGTGATAAGGCGTCGTGGCTACACCTTC. Amino acid sequence: CASSSGQGVIRRRGYTF.

The chain is built from TRBV6-5 and TRBJ1-2; 7 positions match TRBD1. The germline gives CDR1 MNHEY, CDR2 SVGAGI. The CDR3 covers 15 residues. The junction had 15 bases not matched to a gene; V was cut back by 7 bases and J by 7 bases. The CDR3: CASTKGQTGIVGYTF. For the CDR3, the DNA is TGTGCCAGCACCAAGGGACAGACAGGGATCGTTGGCTACACCTTC.

Of note for this clone: The sample holds other DNA sequences that translate to the same CDR3. J is TRBJ1-4 and V is TRBV9; 7 bases agree with TRBD1. CDR3 length equals 13 residues. Trimming cost V 7 bases and J 7 bases; bases outside gene matches: 7. Germline loops: CDR1 SGDLS, CDR2 YYNGEE. This chain's CDR3 is CASAKGAGEKLFF. The CDR3 DNA is TGTGCCAGCGCAAAGGGGGCCGGTGAAAAACTGTTTTTT.

A word on this clone: At one end, the junction sequence differs from germline, possibly due to a read error. The chain has TRBV7-7 and TRBJ2-5, with a tentative D call TRBD2 (5 bases). The CDR3 extends over 15 amino acids. Germline lookup yields CDR1 SSHAT and CDR2 FNYEAQ (reference sequence). CDR3 loop: CASSLTRGYQETQYF. Here the CDR3 DNA reads TGTGCTAGCAGCCTAACTCGAGGGTACCAAGAGACCCAGTACTTC.

V gene TRBV6-1 combines with J gene TRBJ1-5; no clear D gene. This CDR3 has 15 residues. The germline gives CDR1 MNHNS, CDR2 SASEGT. The V gene lost 6 bases and the J gene lost 0 bases, with 12 bases spanning the gap. DNA of the CDR3: TGTGCCAGCAGGAACGGTGTCTTTAGCAATCAGCCCCAGCATTTT. As protein: CASRNGVFSNQPQHF.

This chain joins TRBV5-4 and TRBJ2-2, with 7 positions matching TRBD1. This CDR3 is built from 15 residues. Germline V gene data show CDR1 as SGHNT and CDR2 as YYREEE (reference sequence). V gave up 4 bases and J gave up 4 bases; unmatched junction bases: 7. This CDR3 is CASSQRQGPTGELFF. The DNA for the CDR3 is TGTGCCAGCAGCCAGCGACAGGGTCCCACCGGGGAGCTGTTTTTT.

The J gene is TRBJ1-1, the V gene TRBV2, with no clear D. This CDR3 contains 13 residues. Per germline, CDR1 SNHLY and CDR2 FYNNEI. The ends were cut back, 6 bases at V and 2 bases at J, with 10 bases in the middle. As DNA, the CDR3 is TGTGCCAGCAGCCGGGATTTCAACACTGAAGCTTTCTTT. Amino acid sequence: CASSRDFNTEAFF.

This clone was detected a few times. The rearrangement links TRBV7-2 to TRBJ2-3, with D possibly being TRBD1 (6 bases). The CDR3 loop spans 14 amino acids. Trimming removed 7 bases from V and 3 bases from J, with 14 bases in between. Germline CDR1 and CDR2: SGHTA and FQGNSA. CDR3 nucleotides: TGTGCCAGCAAGGGCAGGGGAATTACAGATACGCAGTATTTT. Its protein is CASKGRGITDTQYF.

The CDR3: CASSQGLAGGRSYNEQFF. Here the CDR3 DNA reads TGCGCCAGCAGCCAAGGACTAGCGGGGGGGCGCTCCTACAATGAGCAGTTCTTC. The chain links TRBV4-1 to TRBJ2-1; 14 bases line up with TRBD2. The junction had 2 bases not matched to a gene; V was cut back by 1 base and J by 0 bases. Germline V gene sequence: CDR1 MGHRA, CDR2 YSYEKL. This CDR3 comprises 18 residues.

This clone was counted between two and nine times. This rearrangement joins TRBV6-5 to TRBJ1-1, with D possibly being TRBD1 (6 bases). Germline assignment: CDR1 MNHEY and CDR2 SVGAGI. The CDR3 is 13 amino acids. Trimming left V 6 bases short and J 2 bases short, with 10 bases between. The CDR3 reads CASSNRENTEAFF. CDR3 DNA sequence: TGTGCCAGCAGCAACAGGGAAAACACTGAAGCTTTCTTT.

The chain carries TRBV5-4 and TRBJ1-1; D remains ambiguous. The germline gives CDR1 SGHNT, CDR2 YYREEE (reference sequence). The CDR3 sequence is 14 residues long. Deletions cut 0 bases from V and 1 base from J, with 7 bases between. For the CDR3, the DNA is TGTGCCAGCAGCTTGGGTTGGGCGAACACTGAAGCTTTCTTT. Protein sequence: CASSLGWANTEAFF.

This sequence joins TRBV19 and TRBJ1-5; a weak D match, TRBD1 (6 bases). Per the germline V gene, CDR1 is LNHDA and CDR2 is SQIVND (reference sequence). The V and J ends lost 8 bases and 6 bases respectively, with 14 bases between them. The CDR3 runs 13 residues. The CDR3 spells CASGGTGIQPQHF. CDR3 nucleotide sequence: TGTGCCAGTGGGGGAACAGGGATTCAGCCCCAGCATTTT.

The chain employs TRBV6-1 and TRBJ1-4; 8 nucleotides agree with TRBD1. V lost 6 bases, J lost 8 bases, and 5 bases stayed unmatched. Germline V gene data show CDR1 as MNHNS and CDR2 as SASEGT. The CDR3 has 13 residues. The CDR3 DNA follows: TGTGCCAGCAGGACAGGGGAGACCGAAAAACTGTTTTTT. It encodes CASRTGETEKLFF.

The rearrangement joins TRBV4-3 to TRBJ2-1; no firm D call. Germline CDR1 and CDR2: LGHNA and YSLEER. V lost 0 bases and J lost 0, with 12 bases in between. This CDR3 is built from 17 residues. CDR3 in amino acids: CASSQDPSGSSYNEQFF. CDR3 bases: TGCGCCAGCAGCCAAGATCCGTCGGGTAGCTCCTACAATGAGCAGTTCTTC.

This chain links TRBV6-5 with TRBJ1-1, with D possibly being TRBD1 (6 bases). CDR3 size: 15 residues. Germline V CDR1 and CDR2: MNHEY, SVGAGI. V was pared by 5 bases and J by 0 bases, with 13 bases between. The chain's CDR3 is CASSQFRTVNTEAFF. The CDR3 DNA follows: TGTGCCAGCAGTCAATTCAGGACAGTGAACACTGAAGCTTTCTTT.

This rearrangement joins TRBV11-2 to TRBJ1-2, with D maybe TRBD1 (5 bases). CDR1 and CDR2 (germline): SGHAT, FQNNGV. This CDR3 contains 14 residues. Trimming removed 0 bases at V and 6 bases at J, with 11 bases between. The CDR3 DNA reads TGTGCCAGCAGCTTAGACTTTACCAGGGATGGCTACACCTTC. Translated: CASSLDFTRDGYTF. The complete variable domain, with remaining parts taken from reference TRBV11-2 and TRBJ1-2, reads EAGVAQSPRYKIIEKRQSVAFWCNPISGHATLYWYQQILGQGPKLLIQFQNNGVVDDSQLPKDRFSAERLKGVDSTLKIQPAKLEDSAVYLCASSLDFTRDGYTFGSGTRLTVV.

The gene calls are TRBV7-2 and TRBJ1-5; D gene ambiguous. CDR3 length: 16 residues. V lost 5 bases to trimming and J lost 1 base, with 15 bases between them. Germline values: CDR1 SGHTA, CDR2 FQGNSA. The CDR3 DNA reads TGTGCCAGCAGCCCAAGACAATTTGGAAGCAATCAGCCCCAGCATTTT. This sequence encodes CASSPRQFGSNQPQHF.

This clone was observed a single time. This chain uses TRBV5-4 with TRBJ2-7; perhaps TRBD2 as D (6 bases). CDR3 length equals 14 residues. Per the germline V gene, CDR1 is SGHNT and CDR2 is YYREEE (reference sequence). The germline V and J ends were trimmed by 2 bases and 2 bases, with 11 bases remaining between them. CDR3 in DNA: TGTGCCAGCAGCTTTCGGGACTTGCCCTACGAGCAGTACTTC. Its protein is CASSFRDLPYEQYF. Together with reference TRBV5-4 and TRBJ2-7, the CDR3 gives the full variable domain: ETGVTQSPTHLIKTRGQQVTLRCSSQSGHNTVSWYQQALGQGPQFIFQYYREEENGRGNFPPRFSGLQFPNYSSELNVNALELDDSALYLCASSFRDLPYEQYFGPGTRLTVT.

This clone was observed a few times. The chain combines TRBV4-1 with TRBJ1-4; D unclear. Germline V gives CDR1 MGHRA, CDR2 YSYEKL. The V gene lost 2 bases and the J gene lost 11 bases, with 18 bases spanning the gap. The CDR3 has 15 amino acids. Here the CDR3 reads CASSQMGSGVLKLFF. CDR3 nucleotide sequence: TGCGCCAGCAGCCAAATGGGGTCCGGGGTATTGAAACTGTTTTTT.

This rearrangement joins TRBV6-5 to TRBJ1-1, with unresolved D. Germline-derived CDR1 and CDR2 are MNHEY and SVGAGI. CDR3 length: 13 residues. The V gene lost 5 bases and the J gene lost 0 bases, with 7 bases spanning the gap. In DNA, the CDR3 is TGTGCCAGCAGTCCACAGATGAACACTGAAGCTTTCTTT. It yields the protein CASSPQMNTEAFF.

The chain combines TRBV6-4 with TRBJ1-1; 10 nucleotides match TRBD1. The CDR3 runs to 13 residues. Germline lookup yields CDR1 MRHNA and CDR2 SNTAGT. Trimming cost V 8 bases and J 4 bases; bases outside gene matches: 4. The CDR3 DNA is TGTGCCAGCCGGGGGACAGGGGCCACTGAAGCTTTCTTT. The encoded protein is CASRGTGATEAFF.

The V and J genes are TRBV25-1 and TRBJ2-3, with no clear D. CDR1 and CDR2 (germline): MGHDK, SYGVNS. The CDR3 consists of 13 residues. With 1 base removed from V and 4 bases from J, the gap between germline ends came to 6 bases. The CDR3 nucleotides are TGTGCCAGCAGTGAATTGATAGCAGATACGCAGTATTTT. This sequence encodes CASSELIADTQYF.

This rearrangement joins TRBV10-3 to TRBJ1-4; TRBD1 is a possible D gene (6 bases). Trimming removed 7 bases at V and 8 bases at J, with 23 bases between. This CDR3 has 16 residues. CDR1 is ENHRY, CDR2 SYGVKD, per germline. In DNA, the CDR3 is TGTGCCATCAAAGTAGATCGGGGGGGCAATCGGGAAAAACTGTTTTTT. Protein sequence: CAIKVDRGGNREKLFF.

V usage is TRBV6-6 and J usage is TRBJ2-1, with 14 bases that match TRBD2. Germline CDR1 MNHNY, CDR2 SVGAGI (reference sequence). The CDR3 extends over 14 amino acids. The V segment lost 6 bases and the J segment 7 bases; nucleotides outside the gene matches: 2. For the CDR3, the DNA is TGTGCCAGCAGGACTAGCGGGAGGGCTAATGAGCAGTTCTTC. Protein product: CASRTSGRANEQFF.

The chain employs TRBV19 and TRBJ1-3; unclear D gene. The CDR3 sequence is 11 residues long. V was trimmed by 9 bases and J by 3 bases, leaving 6 bases between them. CDR1 and CDR2 (germline): LNHDA, SQIVND (reference sequence). The CDR3 region is CASGYGNTIYF. The DNA for the CDR3 is TGTGCCAGCGGTTATGGAAACACCATATATTTT. The entire variable domain, with the rest obtained from reference TRBV19 and TRBJ1-3, is as follows: DGGITQSPKYLFRKEGQNVTLSCEQNLNHDAMYWYRQDPGQGLRLIYYSQIVNDFQKGDIAEGYSVSREKKESFPLTVTSAQKNPTAFYLCASGYGNTIYFGEGSWLTVV.

The chain is built from TRBV18 and TRBJ2-2, with 10 bases lining up with TRBD1. Germline values: CDR1 KGHSH, CDR2 LQKENI. The CDR3 sequence is 15 residues long. Trimming at V came to 3 bases and at J to 3 bases, leaving 1 base not matched to a gene. The CDR3 is CASSPGQGYTGELFF. DNA of the CDR3: TGTGCCAGCTCACCGGGACAGGGGTACACCGGGGAGCTGTTTTTT.

The chain carries TRBV6-4 and TRBJ2-3; a weak D match, TRBD2 (5 bases). The CDR3 is 14 amino acids. V was shortened by 0 bases and J by 9 bases, with 13 bases between the two germline ends. Germline values: CDR1 MRHNA, CDR2 SNTAGT. CDR3: CASSDSPAGNTQYF. The CDR3 nucleotides read TGTGCCAGCAGTGACTCCCCCGCCGGGAACACGCAGTATTTT.